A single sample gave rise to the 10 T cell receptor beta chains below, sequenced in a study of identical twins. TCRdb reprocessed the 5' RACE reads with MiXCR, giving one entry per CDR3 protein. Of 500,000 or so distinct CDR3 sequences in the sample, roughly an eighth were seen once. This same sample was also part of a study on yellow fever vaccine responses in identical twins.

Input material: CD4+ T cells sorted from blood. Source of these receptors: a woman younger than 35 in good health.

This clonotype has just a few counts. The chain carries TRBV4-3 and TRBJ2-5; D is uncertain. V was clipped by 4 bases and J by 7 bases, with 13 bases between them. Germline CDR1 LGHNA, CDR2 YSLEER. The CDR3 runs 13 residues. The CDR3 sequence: CASSPTLGVTQYF. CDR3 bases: TGCGCCAGCAGCCCAACCCTAGGAGTGACCCAGTACTTC.

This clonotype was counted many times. CDR3 region: CSAAQGGTDTQYF. CDR3 sequence (DNA): TGCAGTGCCGCACAGGGCGGTACAGATACGCAGTATTTT. The chain joins TRBV20-1 to TRBJ2-3; weak D call: TRBD1 (6 bases). Per the germline V gene, CDR1 is DFQATT and CDR2 is SNEGSKA (reference sequence). V was cut by 6 bases and J by 3 bases, with 13 bases left in between. The CDR3 length is 13 residues.

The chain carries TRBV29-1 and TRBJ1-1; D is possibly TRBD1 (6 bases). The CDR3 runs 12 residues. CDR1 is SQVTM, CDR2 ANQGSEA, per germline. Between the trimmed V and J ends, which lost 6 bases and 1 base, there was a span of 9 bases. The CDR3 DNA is TGCAGCGTGCGACAGGCGAACACTGAAGCTTTCTTT. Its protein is CSVRQANTEAFF.

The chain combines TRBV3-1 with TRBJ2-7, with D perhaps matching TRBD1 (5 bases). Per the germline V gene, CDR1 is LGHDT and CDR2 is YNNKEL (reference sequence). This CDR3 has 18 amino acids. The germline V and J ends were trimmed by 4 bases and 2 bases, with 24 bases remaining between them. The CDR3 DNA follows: TGTGCCAGCAGCCCTCCCCTAAGGGGTTGGAAAAGGACCTACGAGCAGTACTTC. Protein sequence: CASSPPLRGWKRTYEQYF.

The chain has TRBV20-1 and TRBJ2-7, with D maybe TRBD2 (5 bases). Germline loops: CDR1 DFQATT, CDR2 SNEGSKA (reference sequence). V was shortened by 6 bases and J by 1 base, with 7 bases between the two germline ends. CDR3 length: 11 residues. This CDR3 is CSARRSYEQYF. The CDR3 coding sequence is TGCAGTGCCAGGAGGTCCTACGAGCAGTACTTC.

CDR3 in DNA: TGTGCCAGCAGCGCAGGACTAGGCACAGATACGCAGTATTTT. It yields the protein CASSAGLGTDTQYF. This chain joins TRBV5-4 and TRBJ2-3, with 7 nucleotides matching TRBD2. This CDR3 is built from 14 residues. The germline gives CDR1 SGHNT, CDR2 YYREEE (reference sequence). Trimming took 4 bases from V and 1 from J; bases not matched to a gene: 3.

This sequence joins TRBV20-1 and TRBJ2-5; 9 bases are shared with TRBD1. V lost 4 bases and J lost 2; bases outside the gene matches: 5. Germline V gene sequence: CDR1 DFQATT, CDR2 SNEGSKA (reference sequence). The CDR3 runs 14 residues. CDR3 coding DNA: TGCAGTGCTACGGACAGGGGATGGCAAGAGACCCAGTACTTC. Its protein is CSATDRGWQETQYF.

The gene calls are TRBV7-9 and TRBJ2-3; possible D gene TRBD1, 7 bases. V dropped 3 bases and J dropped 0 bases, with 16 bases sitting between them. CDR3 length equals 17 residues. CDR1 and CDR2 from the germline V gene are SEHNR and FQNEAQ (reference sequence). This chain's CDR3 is CASSFSPRDRSTDTQYF. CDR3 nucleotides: TGTGCCAGCAGCTTTTCCCCGCGGGACAGAAGCACAGATACGCAGTATTTT. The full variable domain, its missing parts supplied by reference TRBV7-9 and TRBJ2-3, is DTGVSQNPRHKITKRGQNVTFRCDPISEHNRLYWYRQTLGQGPEFLTYFQNEAQLEKSRLLSDRFSAERPKGSFSTLEIQRTEQGDSAMYLCASSFSPRDRSTDTQYFGPGTRLTVL.

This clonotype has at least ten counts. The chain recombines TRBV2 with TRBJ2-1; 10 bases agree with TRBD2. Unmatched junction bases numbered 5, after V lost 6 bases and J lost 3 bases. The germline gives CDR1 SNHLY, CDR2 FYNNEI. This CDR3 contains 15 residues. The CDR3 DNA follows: TGTGCCAGCAGCCCAACTAGCGGGGACTACAATGAGCAGTTCTTC. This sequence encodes CASSPTSGDYNEQFF.

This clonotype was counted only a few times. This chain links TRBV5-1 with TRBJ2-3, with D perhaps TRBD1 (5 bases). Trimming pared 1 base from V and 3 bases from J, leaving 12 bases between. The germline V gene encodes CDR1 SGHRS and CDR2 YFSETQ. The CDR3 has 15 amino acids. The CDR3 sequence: CASSLQAGQTDTQYF. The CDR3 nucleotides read TGCGCCAGCAGCTTGCAGGCAGGGCAAACAGATACGCAGTATTTT.